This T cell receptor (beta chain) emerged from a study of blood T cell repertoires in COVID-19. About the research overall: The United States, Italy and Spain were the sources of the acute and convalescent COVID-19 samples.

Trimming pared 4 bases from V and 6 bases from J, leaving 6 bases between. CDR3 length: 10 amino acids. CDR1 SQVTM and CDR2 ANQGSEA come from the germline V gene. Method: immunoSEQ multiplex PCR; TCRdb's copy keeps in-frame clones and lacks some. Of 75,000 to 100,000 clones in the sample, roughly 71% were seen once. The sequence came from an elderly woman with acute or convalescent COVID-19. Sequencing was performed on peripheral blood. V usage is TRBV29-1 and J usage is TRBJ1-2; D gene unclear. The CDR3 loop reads CSVAVDGYTF. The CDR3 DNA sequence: TGCAGCGTTGCGGTGGATGGCTACACCTTC.